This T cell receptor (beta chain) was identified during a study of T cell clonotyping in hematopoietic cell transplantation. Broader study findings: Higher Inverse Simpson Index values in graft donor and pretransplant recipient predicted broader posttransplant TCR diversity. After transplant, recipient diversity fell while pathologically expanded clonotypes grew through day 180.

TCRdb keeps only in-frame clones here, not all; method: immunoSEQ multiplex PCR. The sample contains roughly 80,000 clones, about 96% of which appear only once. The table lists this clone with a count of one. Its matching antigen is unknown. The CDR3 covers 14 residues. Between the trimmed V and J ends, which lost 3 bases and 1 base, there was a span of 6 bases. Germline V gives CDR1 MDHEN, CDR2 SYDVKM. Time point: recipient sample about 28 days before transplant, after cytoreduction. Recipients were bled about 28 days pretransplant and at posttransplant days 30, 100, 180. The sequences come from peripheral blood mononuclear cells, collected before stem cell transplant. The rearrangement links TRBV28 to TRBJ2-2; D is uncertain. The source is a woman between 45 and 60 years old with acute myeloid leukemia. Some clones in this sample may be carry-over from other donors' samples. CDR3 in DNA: TGTGCCAGCAGTTTGGGCGGGAACACCGGGGAGCTGTTTTTT. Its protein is CASSLGGNTGELFF.